This TCR beta chain was obtained from a study of cytomegalovirus exposure and HLA in healthy donors. Whole-study results and caveats: CMV serostatus was the sole immune exposure data available. Segments of the TCR beta V type were, in most cases, productive about 90% or about 30% of the time in an earlier analysis.

The PCR ran on 60 Vbeta and 13 Jbeta primers. Generated by immunoSEQ multiplex PCR, the TCRdb table keeps only in-frame clones and is missing some. The sample contains around 100,000 clones, 74% of which appear only once. The count of this clone is one. Its antigen is as yet unknown. The receptor comes from a man aged 50 to 60 in good health and CMV-seropositive. Sequenced: PBMCs.

In nucleotides, the CDR3 is TGTGCCAGCTCACCACCATCGTCGGAGCTGTTTTTT. This encodes CASSPPSSELFF. This chain links TRBV18 with TRBJ2-2; D is unclear. V lost 0 bases, J lost 10 bases, and 6 bases lay in between. The CDR3 is 12 amino acids. The germline gives CDR1 KGHSH, CDR2 LQKENI. Drawing the rest from reference TRBV18 and TRBJ2-2, the complete variable domain is NAGVMQNPRHLVRRRGQEARLRCSPMKGHSHVYWYRQLPEEGLKFMVYLQKENIIDESGMPKERFSAEFPKEGPSILRIQQVVRGDSAAYFCASSPPSSELFFGEGSRLTVL.